The 15 T cell receptor beta chains below come from one sample, sequenced in a study of blood T cell repertoires in COVID-19. Using immunoSEQ multiplex PCR, the repertoire was profiled, and TCRdb retains in-frame clones only, with some absent. Among about 69,000 clones listed, about four fifths were seen once. The material sequenced was peripheral blood. The origin of the receptors is a human donor in a cohort sampled during active COVID-19.

The chain couples TRBV10-3 to TRBJ1-2, with D possibly TRBD1 on 5 matching bases. The CDR3 is 12 residues long. V was cut by 10 bases and J by 4 bases, with 13 bases left in between. Germline V gene sequence: CDR1 ENHRY, CDR2 SYGVKD. CDR3 amino acids: CATLDRAYGYTF. As DNA, the CDR3 is TGTGCCACCCTTGACAGAGCCTATGGCTACACCTTC.

The chain is built from TRBV19 and TRBJ2-6, with D perhaps matching TRBD1 (5 bases). Germline loops: CDR1 LNHDA, CDR2 SQIVND (reference sequence). V lost 1 base, J lost 0 bases, and 10 bases lay in between. This CDR3 contains 17 residues. The CDR3 reads CASSIGQLFSGANVLTF. Written as DNA, the CDR3 is TGTGCCAGTAGTATAGGACAGTTATTCTCTGGGGCCAACGTCCTGACTTTC.

V usage is TRBV3-1 (or the pseudogene TRBV3-2) and J usage is TRBJ2-2, with 9 bases matching TRBD2. Per germline, CDR1 LGHDT and CDR2 YNNKEL (reference sequence). This CDR3 region has 22 residues. J gave up 6 bases and V 2 bases, and 25 bases lay outside the gene matches. CDR3 sequence (DNA): TGTGCCAGCAGCCAACACCCCGGAGGACTAGCGCACTCAACCCAGGGCGCCGGGGAGCTGTTTTTT. It specifies CASSQHPGGLAHSTQGAGELFF.

The V gene is TRBV7-2, the J gene TRBJ2-3; D is uncertain. CDR1 and CDR2 from the germline V gene are SGHTA and FQGNSA. Trimming cost V 2 bases and J 5 bases, with 14 bases left between them. There are 15 residues in the CDR3. In nucleotides, the CDR3 is TGTGCCAGCAGCTTATACGTAATTGGCGGAGATACGCAGTATTTT. It codes for CASSLYVIGGDTQYF. Full variable domain (rest looked up from reference TRBV7-2 and TRBJ2-3): GAGVSQSPSNKVTEKGKDVELRCDPISGHTALYWYRQSLGQGLEFLIYFQGNSAPDKSGLPSDRFSAERTGGSVSTLTIQRTQQEDSAVYLCASSLYVIGGDTQYFGPGTRLTVL.

This sequence joins TRBV19 and TRBJ2-1; maybe TRBD2 (6 bases). The CDR3 contains 18 residues. V was clipped by 1 base and J by 2 bases, with 18 bases between them. Germline V gene data show CDR1 as LNHDA and CDR2 as SQIVND (reference sequence). The CDR3 region is CASSIGPPSASTYNEQFF. The CDR3 DNA is TGTGCCAGTAGTATAGGGCCCCCTAGCGCCTCCACCTACAATGAGCAGTTCTTC.

The gene calls are TRBV14 and TRBJ2-1; weak D call: TRBD2 (5 bases). Between the trimmed V and J ends, which lost 2 bases and 7 bases, there was a span of 6 bases. Germline V lookup: CDR1 SGHDN, CDR2 FVKESK. This CDR3 spans 12 amino acids. Written as DNA, the CDR3 is TGTGCCAGCAGCCAAAGAGGGAATGAGCAGTTCTTC. It yields the protein CASSQRGNEQFF.

The chain has TRBV12-3 or TRBV12-4 and TRBJ2-1; 7 positions match TRBD2. The CDR3 runs to 13 residues. The trim removed 7 bases at V and 3 bases at J, leaving 3 bases unmatched. In DNA form, the CDR3 reads TGTGCCAGCAAACCTAGCGGCTACAATGAGCAGTTCTTC. Translated, it gives CASKPSGYNEQFF.

The chain joins TRBV19 to TRBJ2-4, with 10 bases that match TRBD1. Germline lookup yields CDR1 LNHDA and CDR2 SQIVND (reference sequence). This CDR3 region has 14 residues. V lost 5 bases to trimming and J lost 8 bases; unmatched junction nucleotides: 6. DNA of the CDR3: TGTGCCAGTAGTCTGGGACAGGGGCGGGACATTCAGTACTTC. This encodes CASSLGQGRDIQYF.

CDR3 nucleotides: TGTGCCACCCAGTTACAACCCAACGGAGACTACGAGCAGTACTTC. Translating gives CATQLQPNGDYEQYF. The gene calls are TRBV6-5 and TRBJ2-7; D not certain. Germline lookup yields CDR1 MNHEY and CDR2 SVGAGI. The CDR3 is 15 amino acids. Trimming pared 10 bases from V and 3 bases from J, leaving 22 bases between.

This clone was seen more than once but under ten times. The rearrangement uses TRBV7-8 and TRBJ2-7; weak D call: TRBD2 (6 bases). Germline CDR1 and CDR2: SGHVS and FQNEAQ. The V gene lost 1 base and the J gene lost 0 bases, with 13 bases spanning the gap. The CDR3 loop spans 16 amino acids. This CDR3 is CASSLEPSGSSYEQYF. The CDR3 DNA follows: TGTGCCAGCAGCTTAGAGCCCAGCGGGTCCTCCTACGAGCAGTACTTC.

Only a few counts were recorded for this clone. The J gene is TRBJ1-6, the V gene TRBV14; D is uncertain. The germline V gene encodes CDR1 SGHDN and CDR2 FVKESK. The germline V and J ends were trimmed by 3 bases and 11 bases, with 17 bases remaining between them. The CDR3 length is 15 residues. CDR3 DNA: TGTGCCAGCAGCCAGAACTCAGGATTTCTCCCACCCCTCCACTTT. This translates into CASSQNSGFLPPLHF.

The rearrangement links TRBV5-6 to TRBJ2-4; 7 bases align to TRBD1. The CDR3 contains 13 residues. The V gene end was trimmed by 0 bases and the J gene end by 8 bases; junction bases not matched to a gene: 2. Germline V gene sequence: CDR1 SGHDT, CDR2 YYEEEE. The CDR3 spells CASSLDRGDIQYF. CDR3 nucleotides: TGTGCCAGCAGCTTGGACAGGGGAGACATTCAGTACTTC. Full variable domain (rest looked up from reference TRBV5-6 and TRBJ2-4): DAGVTQSPTHLIKTRGQQVTLRCSPKSGHDTVSWYQQALGQGPQFIFQYYEEEERQRGNFPDRFSGHQFPNYSSELNVNALLLGDSALYLCASSLDRGDIQYFGAGTRLSVL.

Ten or more counts support this clone. J is TRBJ2-1 and V is TRBV2; the match to TRBD2 covers 8 bases. The CDR3 contains 16 residues. J was trimmed by 4 bases and V by 4 bases; bases with no gene match: 9. The germline gives CDR1 SNHLY, CDR2 FYNNEI. CDR3 amino acids: CASSGPGLETYNEQFF. In DNA, the CDR3 is TGTGCCAGCAGTGGACCGGGACTAGAAACTTACAATGAGCAGTTCTTC.

The chain employs TRBV27 and TRBJ1-5; TRBD1 might be the D (5 bases). CDR1 MNHEY and CDR2 SMNVEV come from the germline V gene (reference sequence). CDR3 size: 14 residues. Trimming took off 4 bases at V and 11 bases at J, with 18 bases between the two ends. CDR3 sequence (DNA): TGTGCCAGCAGTTCCCAGGGATCCCCGGTGGCCCAGCATTTT. Amino acid sequence: CASSSQGSPVAQHF.

The chain employs TRBV30 and TRBJ1-1; D gene unclear. The CDR3 consists of 12 residues. Trimming removed 4 bases from V and 1 base from J, with 7 bases in between. In germline, CDR1 is GTSNPN, CDR2 SVGIG (reference sequence). The CDR3 spells CAWTQPNTEAFF. DNA for the CDR3: TGTGCCTGGACACAGCCGAACACTGAAGCTTTCTTT. Filled out from reference TRBV30 and TRBJ1-1, the complete variable domain reads SQTIHQWPATLVQPVGSPLSLECTVEGTSNPNLYWYRQAAGRGLQLLFYSVGIGQISSEVPQNLSASRPQDRQFILSSKKLLLSDSGFYLCAWTQPNTEAFFGQGTRLTVV.